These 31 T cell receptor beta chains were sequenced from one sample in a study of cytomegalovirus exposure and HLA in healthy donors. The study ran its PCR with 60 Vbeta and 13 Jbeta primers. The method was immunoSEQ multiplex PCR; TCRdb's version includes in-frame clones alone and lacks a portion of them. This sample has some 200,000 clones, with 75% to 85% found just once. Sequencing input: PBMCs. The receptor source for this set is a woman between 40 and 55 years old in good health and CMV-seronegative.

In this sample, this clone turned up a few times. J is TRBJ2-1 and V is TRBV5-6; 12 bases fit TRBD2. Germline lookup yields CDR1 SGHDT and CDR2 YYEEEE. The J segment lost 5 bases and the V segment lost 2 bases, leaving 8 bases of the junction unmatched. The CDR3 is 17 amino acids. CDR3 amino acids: CASSLASGRAYHNEQFF. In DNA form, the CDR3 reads TGTGCCAGCAGCTTAGCTAGCGGGAGGGCCTACCACAATGAGCAGTTCTTC.

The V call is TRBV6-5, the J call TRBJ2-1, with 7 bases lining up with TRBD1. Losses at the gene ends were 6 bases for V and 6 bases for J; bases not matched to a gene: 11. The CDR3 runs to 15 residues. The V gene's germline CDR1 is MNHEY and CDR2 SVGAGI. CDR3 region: CASRLIVGGLNEQFF. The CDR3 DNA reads TGTGCCAGCAGACTCATAGTAGGGGGCCTCAATGAGCAGTTCTTC.

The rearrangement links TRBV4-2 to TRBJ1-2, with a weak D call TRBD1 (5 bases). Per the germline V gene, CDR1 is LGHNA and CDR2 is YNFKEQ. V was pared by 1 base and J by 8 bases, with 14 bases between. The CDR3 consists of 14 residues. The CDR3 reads CASSQGDLRGGYTF. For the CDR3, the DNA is TGTGCCAGCAGCCAAGGTGATCTAAGGGGCGGCTACACCTTC.

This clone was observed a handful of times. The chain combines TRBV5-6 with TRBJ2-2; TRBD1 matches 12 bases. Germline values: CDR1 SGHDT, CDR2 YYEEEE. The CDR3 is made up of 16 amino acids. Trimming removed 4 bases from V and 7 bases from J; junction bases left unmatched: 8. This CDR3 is CASSLSGTGGLGELFF. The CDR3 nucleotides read TGTGCCAGCAGCCTATCCGGGACAGGGGGCCTCGGGGAGCTGTTTTTT.

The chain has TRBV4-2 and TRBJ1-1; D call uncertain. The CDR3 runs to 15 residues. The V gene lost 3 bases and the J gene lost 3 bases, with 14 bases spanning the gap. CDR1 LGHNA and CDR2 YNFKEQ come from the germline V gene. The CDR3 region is CASSQEINEHTEAFF. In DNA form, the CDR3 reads TGTGCCAGCAGCCAGGAGATAAATGAACACACTGAAGCTTTCTTT.

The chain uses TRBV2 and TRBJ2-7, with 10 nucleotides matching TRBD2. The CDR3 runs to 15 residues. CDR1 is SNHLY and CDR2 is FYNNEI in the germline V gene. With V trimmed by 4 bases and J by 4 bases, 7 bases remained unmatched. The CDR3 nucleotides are TGTGCCAGCAGTGGCGCTAGCGGGAGTAGGTACGAGCAGTACTTC. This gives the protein CASSGASGSRYEQYF.

The DNA of the CDR3 is TGTGCCAGCAGTTCCTTAGCCGGACTAGCGGGAGGCAAGTACGAGCAGTACTTC. Its protein is CASSSLAGLAGGKYEQYF. This sequence joins TRBV7-9 and TRBJ2-7, with TRBD2 identical over 14 bases. Germline CDR1 reads SEHNR; CDR2 reads FQNEAQ (reference sequence). With 6 bases clipped from V and 4 bases from J, the junction kept 14 bases outside the gene matches. CDR3 length: 18 amino acids.

CDR3 nucleotide sequence: TGTGCCAGCACTCCTGAGGGGGCTCTCAGGGGGAGTGAGCAGTTCTTC. Its translation is CASTPEGALRGSEQFF. This rearrangement joins TRBV2 to TRBJ2-1, with 7 positions matching TRBD1. The CDR3 is 16 amino acids. Per the germline V gene, CDR1 is SNHLY and CDR2 is FYNNEI. V trimming: 7 bases; J trimming: 9 bases; junction bases outside the gene matches: 18.

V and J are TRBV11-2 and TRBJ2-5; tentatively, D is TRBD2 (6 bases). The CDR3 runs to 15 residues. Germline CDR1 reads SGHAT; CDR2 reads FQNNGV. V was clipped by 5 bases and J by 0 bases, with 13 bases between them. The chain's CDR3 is CASSTQRVDQETQYF. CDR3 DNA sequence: TGTGCCAGCAGCACACAGCGGGTTGACCAAGAGACCCAGTACTTC. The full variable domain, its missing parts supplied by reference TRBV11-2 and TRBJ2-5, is EAGVAQSPRYKIIEKRQSVAFWCNPISGHATLYWYQQILGQGPKLLIQFQNNGVVDDSQLPKDRFSAERLKGVDSTLKIQPAKLEDSAVYLCASSTQRVDQETQYFGPGTRLLVL.

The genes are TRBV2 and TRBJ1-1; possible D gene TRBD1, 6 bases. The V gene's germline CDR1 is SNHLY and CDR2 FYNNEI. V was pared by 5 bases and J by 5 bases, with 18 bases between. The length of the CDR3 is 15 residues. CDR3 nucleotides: TGTGCCAGCAGTCGAACAGGGTTAAAAAATACTGAAGCTTTCTTT. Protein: CASSRTGLKNTEAFF.

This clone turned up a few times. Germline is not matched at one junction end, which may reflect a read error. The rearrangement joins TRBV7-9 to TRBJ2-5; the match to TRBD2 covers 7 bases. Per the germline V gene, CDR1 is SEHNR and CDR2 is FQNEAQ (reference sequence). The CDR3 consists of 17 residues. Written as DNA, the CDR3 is TGTTCCAGCAGCCCAAAATGGGGGGGGGTCCGCCAAGAGACCCAGTACTTC. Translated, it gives CSSSPKWGGVRQETQYF.

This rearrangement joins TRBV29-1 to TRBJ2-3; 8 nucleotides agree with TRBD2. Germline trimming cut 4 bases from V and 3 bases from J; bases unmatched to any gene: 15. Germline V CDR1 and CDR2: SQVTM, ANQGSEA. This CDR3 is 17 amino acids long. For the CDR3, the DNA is TGCAGCGTTGGAGCGGGCGGGAGGAACCCAATTACAGATACGCAGTATTTT. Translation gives CSVGAGGRNPITDTQYF.

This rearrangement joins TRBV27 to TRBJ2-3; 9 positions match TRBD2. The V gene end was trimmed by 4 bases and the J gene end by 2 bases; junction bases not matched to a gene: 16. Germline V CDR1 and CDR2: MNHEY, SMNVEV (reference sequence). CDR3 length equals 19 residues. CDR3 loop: CASSSRRGLAGIPTDTQYF. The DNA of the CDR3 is TGTGCCAGCAGTTCCCGTCGTGGGCTAGCGGGGATTCCCACAGATACGCAGTATTTT.

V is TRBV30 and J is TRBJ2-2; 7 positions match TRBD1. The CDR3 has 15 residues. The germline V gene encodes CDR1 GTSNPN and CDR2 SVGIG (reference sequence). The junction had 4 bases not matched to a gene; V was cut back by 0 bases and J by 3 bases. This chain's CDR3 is CAWSVLGGYTGELFF. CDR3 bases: TGTGCCTGGAGTGTATTAGGGGGCTACACCGGGGAGCTGTTTTTT.

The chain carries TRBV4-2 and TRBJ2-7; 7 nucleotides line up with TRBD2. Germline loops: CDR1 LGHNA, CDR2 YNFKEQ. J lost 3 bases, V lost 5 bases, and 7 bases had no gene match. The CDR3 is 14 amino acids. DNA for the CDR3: TGTGCCAGCAGCGGCGGGAGTATAAACTACGAGCAGTACTTC. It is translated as CASSGGSINYEQYF.

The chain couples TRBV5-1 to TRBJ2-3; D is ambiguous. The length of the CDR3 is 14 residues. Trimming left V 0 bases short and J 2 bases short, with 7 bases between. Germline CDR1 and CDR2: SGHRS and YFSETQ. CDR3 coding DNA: TGCGCCAGCAGCTTGGCCCAGGCCACAGATACGCAGTATTTT. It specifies CASSLAQATDTQYF.

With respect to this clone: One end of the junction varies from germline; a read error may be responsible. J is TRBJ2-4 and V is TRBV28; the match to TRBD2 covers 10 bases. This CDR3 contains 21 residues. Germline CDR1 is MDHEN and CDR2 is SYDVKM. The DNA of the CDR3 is TGTGCCAGCAGTTTACCCGGTTTAACTAGCGGGACTAGACTAAGGGGAAACATTCAGTATTTC. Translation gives CASSLPGLTSGTRLRGNIQYF. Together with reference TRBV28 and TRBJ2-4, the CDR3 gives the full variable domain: DVKVTQSSRYLVKRTGEKVFLECVQDMDHENMFWYRQDPGLGLRLIYFSYDVKMKEKGDIPEGYSVSREKKERFSLILESASTNQTSMYLCASSLPGLTSGTRLRGNIQYFGAGTRLSVL.

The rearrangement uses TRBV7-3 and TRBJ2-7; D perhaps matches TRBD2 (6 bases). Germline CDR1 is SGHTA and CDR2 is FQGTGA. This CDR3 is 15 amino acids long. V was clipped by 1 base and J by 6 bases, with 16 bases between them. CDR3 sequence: CASSLNPSWGGEQYF. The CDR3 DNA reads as TGTGCCAGCAGCTTAAACCCCAGCTGGGGAGGCGAGCAGTACTTC.

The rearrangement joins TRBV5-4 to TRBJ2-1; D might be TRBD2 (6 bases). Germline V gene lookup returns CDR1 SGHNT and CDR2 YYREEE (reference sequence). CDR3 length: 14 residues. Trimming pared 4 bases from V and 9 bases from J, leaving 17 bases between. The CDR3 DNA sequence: TGTGCCAGCAGCGGGGACTTCGGCTTTTCTGAGCAGTTCTTC. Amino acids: CASSGDFGFSEQFF. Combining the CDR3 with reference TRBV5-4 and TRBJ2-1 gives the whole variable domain ETGVTQSPTHLIKTRGQQVTLRCSSQSGHNTVSWYQQALGQGPQFIFQYYREEENGRGNFPPRFSGLQFPNYSSELNVNALELDDSALYLCASSGDFGFSEQFFGPGTRLTVL.

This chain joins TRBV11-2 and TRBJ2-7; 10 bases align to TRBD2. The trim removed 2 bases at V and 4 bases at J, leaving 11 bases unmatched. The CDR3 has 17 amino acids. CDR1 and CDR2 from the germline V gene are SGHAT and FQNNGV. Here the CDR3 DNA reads TGTGCCAGCAGCTTAACTAGCGGGGATGTGGTGGATTACGAGCAGTACTTC. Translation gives CASSLTSGDVVDYEQYF. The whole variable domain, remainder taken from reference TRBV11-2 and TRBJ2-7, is EAGVAQSPRYKIIEKRQSVAFWCNPISGHATLYWYQQILGQGPKLLIQFQNNGVVDDSQLPKDRFSAERLKGVDSTLKIQPAKLEDSAVYLCASSLTSGDVVDYEQYFGPGTRLTVT.

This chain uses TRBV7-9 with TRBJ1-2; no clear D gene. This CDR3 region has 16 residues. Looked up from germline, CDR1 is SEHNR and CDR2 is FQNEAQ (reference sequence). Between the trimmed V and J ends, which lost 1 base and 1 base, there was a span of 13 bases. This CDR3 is CASSLVYSELNYGYTF. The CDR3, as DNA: TGTGCCAGCAGCTTAGTATATAGTGAGCTTAACTATGGCTACACCTTC.

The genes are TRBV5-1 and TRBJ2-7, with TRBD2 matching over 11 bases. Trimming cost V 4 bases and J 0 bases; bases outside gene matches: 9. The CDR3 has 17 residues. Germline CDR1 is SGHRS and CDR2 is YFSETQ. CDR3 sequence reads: CASSPGLAGLPSYEQYF. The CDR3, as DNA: TGCGCCAGCAGCCCAGGACTAGCGGGTTTGCCCTCCTACGAGCAGTACTTC. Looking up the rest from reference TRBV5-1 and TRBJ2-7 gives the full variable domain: KAGVTQTPRYLIKTRGQQVTLSCSPISGHRSVSWYQQTPGQGLQFLFEYFSETQRNKGNFPGRFSGRQFSNSRSEMNVSTLELGDSALYLCASSPGLAGLPSYEQYFGPGTRLTVT.

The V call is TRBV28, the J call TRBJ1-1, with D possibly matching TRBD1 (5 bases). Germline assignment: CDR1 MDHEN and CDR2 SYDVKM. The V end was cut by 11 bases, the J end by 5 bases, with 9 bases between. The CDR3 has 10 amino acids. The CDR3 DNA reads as TGTGCCTCCCAGGGAACTGAAGCTTTCTTT. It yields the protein CASQGTEAFF.

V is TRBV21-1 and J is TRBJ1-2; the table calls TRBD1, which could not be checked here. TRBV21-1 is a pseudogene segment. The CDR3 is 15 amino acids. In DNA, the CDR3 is TGTGCCAGCAGCCCTAAAACAGGGAGCAGGCATGGCTACACCTTC. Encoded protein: CASSPKTGSRHGYTF.

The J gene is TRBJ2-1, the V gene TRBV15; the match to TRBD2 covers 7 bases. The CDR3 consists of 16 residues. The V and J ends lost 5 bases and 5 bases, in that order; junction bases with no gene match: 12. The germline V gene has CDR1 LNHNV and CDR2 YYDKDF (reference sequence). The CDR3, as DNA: TGTGCCACCAGCGTCCGGCGAGCGGGGTCCGACAATGAGCAGTTCTTC. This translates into CATSVRRAGSDNEQFF.

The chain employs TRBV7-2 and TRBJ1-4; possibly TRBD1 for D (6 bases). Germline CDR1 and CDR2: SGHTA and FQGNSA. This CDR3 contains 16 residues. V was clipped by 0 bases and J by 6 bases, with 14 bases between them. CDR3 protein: CASSLAAGARHEKLFF. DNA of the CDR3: TGTGCCAGCAGCTTAGCAGCGGGGGCTAGGCATGAAAAACTGTTTTTT.

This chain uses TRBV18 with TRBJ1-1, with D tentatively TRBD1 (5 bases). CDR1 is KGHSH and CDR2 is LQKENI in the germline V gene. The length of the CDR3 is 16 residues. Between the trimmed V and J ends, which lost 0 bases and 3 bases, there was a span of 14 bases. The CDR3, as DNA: TGTGCCAGCTCACCACCGAGGCGGGGAGGGGACACTGAAGCTTTCTTT. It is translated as CASSPPRRGGDTEAFF.

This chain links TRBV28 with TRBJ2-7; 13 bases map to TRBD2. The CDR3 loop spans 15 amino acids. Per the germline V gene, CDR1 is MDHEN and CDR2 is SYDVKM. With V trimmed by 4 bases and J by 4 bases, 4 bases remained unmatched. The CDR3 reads CASSWGLAGKYEQYF. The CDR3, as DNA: TGTGCCAGCAGTTGGGGACTAGCGGGAAAGTACGAGCAGTACTTC.

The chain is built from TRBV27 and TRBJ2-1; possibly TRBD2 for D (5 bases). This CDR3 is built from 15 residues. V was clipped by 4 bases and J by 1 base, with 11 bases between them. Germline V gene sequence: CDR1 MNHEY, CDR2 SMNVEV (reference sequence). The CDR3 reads CASSSDFPSYNEQFF. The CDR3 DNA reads TGTGCCAGCAGTTCGGACTTCCCTTCCTACAATGAGCAGTTCTTC.

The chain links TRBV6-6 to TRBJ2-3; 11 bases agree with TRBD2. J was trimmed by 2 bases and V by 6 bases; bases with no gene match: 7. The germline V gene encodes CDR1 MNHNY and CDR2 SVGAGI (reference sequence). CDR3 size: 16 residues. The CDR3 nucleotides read TGTGCCAGCAGCCTTAGCGGGAGGGTCTACACAGATACGCAGTATTTT. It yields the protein CASSLSGRVYTDTQYF.

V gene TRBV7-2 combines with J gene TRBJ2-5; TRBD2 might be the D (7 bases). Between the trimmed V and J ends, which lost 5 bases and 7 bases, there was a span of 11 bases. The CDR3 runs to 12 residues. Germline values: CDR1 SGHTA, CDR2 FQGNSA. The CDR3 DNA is TGTGCCAGCAGCCAAGGGGGGGCGACCCAGTACTTC. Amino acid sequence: CASSQGGATQYF.